What follows are 20 T cell receptor beta chains derived from one specimen sequenced in a study of T cells after yellow fever vaccination. TCRdb itself ran the 5' RACE reads through MiXCR, one entry per CDR3 protein. The repertoire holds nearly 350,000 distinct CDR3 sequences, with 8.1% as singletons. The sample consisted of PBMCs, taken about 49 days after the first yellow fever vaccination. The receptors derive from a man aged 18 to 29 who received the YFV17D yellow fever vaccine.

The chain combines TRBV10-1 with TRBJ1-2; 8 bases align to TRBD1. This CDR3 is 16 amino acids long. The V segment lost 6 bases and the J segment 0 bases; nucleotides outside the gene matches: 9. Germline CDR1 WNHNN, CDR2 SYGVQD (reference sequence). The CDR3 DNA is TGCGCCAGCAGGGAAGGACAGGGACAGGCTAACTATGGCTACACCTTC. Translating gives CASREGQGQANYGYTF.

This clonotype was seen more than once but under ten times. In DNA, the CDR3 is TGCGCCAGCAGCACTACTTCGTACGTGGGAGAAAAACTGTTTTTT. Its protein is CASSTTSYVGEKLFF. The chain joins TRBV4-3 to TRBJ1-4; the D is unclear. CDR1 and CDR2 from the germline V gene are LGHNA and YSLEER. V lost 5 bases and J 8 bases, leaving 18 bases between the germline ends. This CDR3 is built from 15 residues.

This clonotype was picked up a small number of times. The rearrangement uses TRBV12-3 or TRBV12-4 and TRBJ1-5; D call uncertain. Trimming stripped 3 bases from V and 5 bases from J, with 11 bases between. This CDR3 is built from 14 residues. Here the CDR3 DNA reads TGTGCCAGCAGTTTCCAGGAACTCGATCAGCCCCAGCATTTT. It yields the protein CASSFQELDQPQHF.

The chain joins TRBV5-6 to TRBJ1-5, with a weak D call TRBD1 (5 bases). Deletions cut 4 bases from V and 0 bases from J, with 17 bases between. This CDR3 contains 17 residues. Germline V gene sequence: CDR1 SGHDT, CDR2 YYEEEE. CDR3 sequence (DNA): TGTGCCAGCAGCCACCGGGACCGAGACTATAGCAATCAGCCCCAGCATTTT. Protein product: CASSHRDRDYSNQPQHF.

The V and J genes are TRBV27 and TRBJ1-1; D possibly corresponds to TRBD1 (6 bases). This CDR3 is built from 11 residues. V lost 8 bases and J 10 bases, leaving 14 bases between the germline ends. Germline loops: CDR1 MNHEY, CDR2 SMNVEV (reference sequence). The CDR3 protein is CASRTGFLAFF. The CDR3 nucleotides read TGTGCCAGCCGTACAGGGTTTCTAGCTTTCTTT.

This clonotype appeared a few times. The chain couples TRBV7-2 to TRBJ2-7; D is perhaps TRBD1 or TRBD2 (6 bases each). V was cut by 5 bases and J by 6 bases, with 17 bases left in between. This CDR3 comprises 14 residues. The germline V gene has CDR1 SGHTA and CDR2 FQGNSA. The CDR3: CASSPEGGPREQYF. DNA of the CDR3: TGTGCCAGCAGCCCCGAGGGGGGACCCCGCGAGCAGTACTTC.

This clonotype has more than one count but fewer than ten. V usage is TRBV11-2 and J usage is TRBJ2-7; D unresolved. V dropped 5 bases and J dropped 5 bases, with 7 bases sitting between them. Germline loops: CDR1 SGHAT, CDR2 FQNNGV. The CDR3 extends over 11 amino acids. DNA of the CDR3: TGTGCCAGCAGCCGGGTGGACGAGCAGTACGTC. This gives the protein CASSRVDEQYV.

This clonotype was seen at least ten times. The V and J genes are TRBV4-2 and TRBJ1-2; no clear D. Germline CDR1 and CDR2: LGHNA and YNFKEQ. The CDR3 is 14 amino acids. Between the trimmed V and J ends, which lost 3 bases and 5 bases, there was a span of 13 bases. CDR3 DNA: TGTGCCAGCAGCCAGGGCTCTTTAGGGTATGGCTACACCTTC. Amino acids: CASSQGSLGYGYTF.

This clonotype was observed at least ten times. The gene calls are TRBV6-1 and TRBJ2-7; the match to TRBD1 covers 12 bases. Germline-derived CDR1 and CDR2 are MNHNS and SASEGT. V lost 6 bases to trimming and J lost 6 bases; unmatched junction nucleotides: 9. The CDR3 totals 15 residues. The CDR3 region is CASSERDRGLGEQYF. The CDR3 DNA reads as TGTGCCAGCAGCGAACGGGACAGGGGGCTTGGCGAGCAGTACTTC.

This clonotype has just a few counts. The CDR3 DNA reads as TGTGCCAGCAGCTTGATTCCGGGACAGGGGATCGCTGAAGCTTTCTTT. It translates to CASSLIPGQGIAEAFF. V is TRBV7-2 and J is TRBJ1-1, with 10 bases identical to TRBD1. CDR3 length: 16 residues. Germline trimming cut 3 bases from V and 6 bases from J; bases unmatched to any gene: 10. Germline V CDR1 and CDR2: SGHTA, FQGNSA.

The rearrangement uses TRBV5-1 and TRBJ2-2, with D possibly TRBD2 on 7 matching bases. This CDR3 is built from 17 residues. Trimming pared 2 bases from V and 4 bases from J, leaving 18 bases between. Germline loops: CDR1 SGHRS, CDR2 YFSETQ. The CDR3 region is CASSLYSAGASTGELFF. The CDR3 DNA is TGCGCCAGCAGCTTATACTCGGCGGGGGCGAGCACCGGGGAGCTGTTTTTT.

This clonotype occurred many times. CDR3 loop: CASSLEGELARSPLHF. The CDR3 DNA reads TGCGCCAGCAGCTTGGAAGGGGAACTAGCTCGGTCACCCCTCCACTTT. The rearrangement links TRBV5-1 to TRBJ1-6, with D possibly being TRBD1 (5 bases). CDR1 SGHRS and CDR2 YFSETQ come from the germline V gene. The CDR3 contains 16 residues. Deletions cut 0 bases from V and 10 bases from J, with 17 bases between.

As regards this clonotype: One junction end disagrees with the germline gene, perhaps due to a read error. The chain carries TRBV5-6 and TRBJ1-2, with D possibly being TRBD1 (5 bases). The CDR3 covers 15 residues. In germline, CDR1 is SGHDT, CDR2 YYEEEE. The CDR3 sequence: CARSFGTSGLYGYTF. For the CDR3, the DNA is TGTGCCAGAAGCTTCGGGACCTCGGGTCTCTATGGCTACACCTTC.

The chain is built from TRBV12-3 or TRBV12-4 and TRBJ2-3; D might be TRBD2 (5 bases). The CDR3 extends over 14 amino acids. V was trimmed by 4 bases and J by 6 bases, leaving 14 bases between them. The CDR3 nucleotides are TGTGCCAGCAGTTCCCCGGAGGAGACGGATACGCAGTATTTT. Its protein product is CASSSPEETDTQYF.

This chain connects TRBV5-1 to TRBJ2-1; a weak D match, TRBD1 (6 bases). Germline V gene sequence: CDR1 SGHRS, CDR2 YFSETQ. The CDR3 runs to 15 residues. V lost 4 bases and J lost 6, with 17 bases in between. The CDR3 spells CASSPTGSSVNEQFF. CDR3 bases: TGCGCCAGCAGCCCTACAGGGTCCTCGGTCAATGAGCAGTTCTTC.

This clonotype has a count of ten or more. The chain uses TRBV6-1 and TRBJ2-3, with TRBD2 matching 11 bases. The CDR3 spans 17 residues. Unmatched junction bases numbered 11, after V lost 4 bases and J lost 5 bases. CDR1 is MNHNS and CDR2 is SASEGT in the germline V gene. The CDR3, as DNA: TGTGCCAGCAGTGGCCGTTTGACTAGCGGGGAATTAGATACGCAGTATTTT. It translates to CASSGRLTSGELDTQYF.

This clonotype was recorded a few times. V and J are TRBV19 and TRBJ2-2, with D tentatively TRBD1 or TRBD2 (5 bases each). The ends were cut back, 4 bases at V and 2 bases at J, with 11 bases in the middle. Germline V lookup: CDR1 LNHDA, CDR2 SQIVND (reference sequence). The CDR3 spans 15 residues. The DNA of the CDR3 is TGTGCCAGTAGTAACCCCGGGGACAACACCGGGGAGCTGTTTTTT. This sequence encodes CASSNPGDNTGELFF.

The gene calls are TRBV12-3 or TRBV12-4 and TRBJ2-3; D not certain. The length of the CDR3 is 12 residues. V was shortened by 7 bases and J by 1 base, with 6 bases between the two germline ends. As DNA, the CDR3 is TGTGCCAGCAAGAGGCGCACAGATACGCAGTATTTT. Its translation: CASKRRTDTQYF.

This clonotype was counted at least ten times. The chain recombines TRBV29-1 with TRBJ1-2; weak D call: TRBD1 (6 bases). Trimming left V 5 bases short and J 0 bases short, with 10 bases between. CDR3 length: 13 residues. CDR1 and CDR2 from the germline V gene are SQVTM and ANQGSEA. CDR3 amino acids: CSVWDTTNYGYTF. The CDR3 nucleotides read TGCAGCGTTTGGGACACAACTAACTATGGCTACACCTTC.

The chain uses TRBV7-9 and TRBJ1-2; D uncertain. The CDR3 consists of 15 residues. Trimming left V 2 bases short and J 4 bases short, with 14 bases between. In germline, CDR1 is SEHNR, CDR2 FQNEAQ (reference sequence). The CDR3 sequence: CASSLPAVYFYGYTF. In DNA, the CDR3 is TGTGCCAGCAGCTTACCCGCAGTTTACTTCTATGGCTACACCTTC.